The entry that follows covers one T cell receptor beta chain sequence. The antigen is unknown. Profiled with immunoSEQ multiplex PCR; TCRdb holds only in-frame clones, not every one. The sample has 150,000 to 250,000 clones; 84% are singletons. Germline assignment: CDR1 MNHNS and CDR2 SASEGT. Trimming cost V 10 bases and J 3 bases; bases outside gene matches: 8. The CDR3 has 13 residues. This entry comes from a study of cytomegalovirus exposure and HLA in healthy donors. Notes on the study in general: Most TCR sequences proved rare, with some public TCRs found in many donors. The study recorded 150 to 200 TCR beta chains that were cytomegalovirus-associated.

The receptor was derived from a woman between 25 and 40 years old in good health and CMV-seropositive. This chain uses TRBV6-1 with TRBJ1-1; TRBD1 agrees at 7 bases. What was sequenced was PBMCs. The CDR3 sequence is CATTRGRDTEAFF. CDR3 DNA: TGTGCCACTACTAGGGGGCGAGACACTGAAGCTTTCTTT.